This T cell receptor beta chain stems from a study of HIV-infected children after antiretroviral therapy interruption. RNA-based 3' RACE libraries used unique molecular identifiers. TCRdb ran MiXCR on the 3' RACE reads and lists one entry per CDR3 protein. The table records approximately 89,000 distinct CDR3 sequences, 6.9% of them present only once. V was trimmed by 7 bases and J by 6 bases, leaving 17 bases between them. This CDR3 has 14 amino acids. Germline lookup yields CDR1 SNHLY and CDR2 FYNNEI. Noted treatment: PENTA 11 planned treatment interruption arm or continuous ART arm. At least 24 weeks of at least three-drug ART, in children 2 to 15 years. From thawed PBMCs, naive CD4+ CD45RA+ CD45RO- T cells were sorted. At least ten counts were recorded for this clonotype.

V and J are TRBV2 and TRBJ2-3; D ambiguous. Sample: CD45RA+ CD4+ T cells from PBMCs, pooled from several time points, taken from a donor given antiretroviral therapy, either interrupted or continuous. The subset is: naive CD4+ CD45RA+ CD45RO- T cells. The receptor was isolated from a pool of human donors with HIV. CDR3 in DNA: TGTGCCAGCACTCTAAGAGAACGGGCGGATACGCAGTATTTT. Its protein is CASTLRERADTQYF.